Listed below are T cell receptor beta chains from one sample, sequenced in a study of shared clonotypes between healthy human individuals. Sequencing was performed with immunoSEQ multiplex PCR; in TCRdb, only in-frame clones are kept and a portion is missing. The table includes roughly 810,000 clones, 96% detected once. The sequencing sample was made of naive CD8+ T cells sorted from blood. The receptors originated from a man younger than 45 in good health. Each CDR3 is given with its conserved first and last residue. A D gene is named only where the DNA matches it firmly. Size is stated for part of the rows, as once, few or many counts, or as a class when the clone is expanded.

J gene	D gene	V gene	clone size	CDR3 DNA	CDR3 protein
TRBJ1-2	-	TRBV11-2	-	TGTGCCAGCAGCTTAGTTGGCTATAACTATGGCTACACCTTC	CASSLVGYNYGYTF
TRBJ2-7	-	TRBV7-2	-	TGTGCCAGCAGCTCTGGCCCGGGCTTCAGGGGCTCCTACGAGCAGTACTTC	CASSSGPGFRGSYEQYF
TRBJ1-5	-	TRBV28	-	TGTGCCAGCAGTTTCCCGGGGTATAGCAATCAGCCCCAGCATTTT	CASSFPGYSNQPQHF
TRBJ2-1	TRBD1	TRBV30	-	TGTGCCTGGAGTATGGGACGGGACAGTAACAATGAGCAGTTCTTC	CAWSMGRDSNNEQFF
TRBJ1-2	-	TRBV7-2	-	TGTGCCAGCAGCTCCAAGTGGACACCGAGGCTTAACTATGGCTACACCTTC	CASSSKWTPRLNYGYTF
TRBJ2-7	-	TRBV10-2	-	TGCGCCAGCAGTGGGTCCGGGATCCGGGGGATGGGTGAGCAGTACTTC	CASSGSGIRGMGEQYF
TRBJ2-2	-	TRBV29-1	-	TGCAGCGTTGCAGGGGTTCGGGACACCGGGGAGCTGTTTTTT	CSVAGVRDTGELFF
TRBJ1-1	-	TRBV15	once	TGTGCCACCAGCAGAGTCACGAACACTGAAGCTTTCTTT	CATSRVTNTEAFF
TRBJ2-5	-	TRBV2	-	TGTGCCAGCAGGACGGTGACAGAATTCCAAGAGACCCAGTACTTC	CASRTVTEFQETQYF
TRBJ1-1	TRBD1	TRBV4-3	-	TGCGCCAGCAGCCACGCATGGGACAGGTTGAACACTGAAGCTTTCTTT	CASSHAWDRLNTEAFF
TRBJ2-7	-	TRBV10-3	-	TGTGCCACCAGTGGGGCAGGGGACTACGAGCAGTACTTC	CATSGAGDYEQYF
TRBJ2-1	-	TRBV9	-	TGTGCCAGCAGCGTCTATGGCCAACCGTGGCAGTTCTTC	CASSVYGQPWQFF
TRBJ2-7	-	TRBV7-9	-	TGTGCCAGCAGCAGGGACGGGTCCTACGAGCAGTACTTC	CASSRDGSYEQYF
TRBJ2-7	TRBD1	TRBV29-1	-	TGCAGCGTTGAAATAGGCCGAGGGACAGGGTTCGACGAGCAGTACTTC	CSVEIGRGTGFDEQYF
TRBJ2-3	-	TRBV7-2	-	TGTGCCAGCAGCTTGGGTGCAATTACGCCACGCCGTACGCAGTATTTT	CASSLGAITPRRTQYF
TRBJ2-1	-	TRBV6-5	once	TGTGCCAGCAGTAATGGGGCTTCCTACAATGAGCAGTTCTTC	CASSNGASYNEQFF
TRBJ2-5	-	TRBV10-3	-	TGTGCCATCAGTGAGTCTTGGGGAGGGGGAGAGACCCAGTACTTC	CAISESWGGGETQYF
TRBJ1-1	-	TRBV9	-	TGTGCCAGCAGCGGTGGGATAGATTACACTGAAGCTTTCTTT	CASSGGIDYTEAFF
TRBJ2-7	TRBD2	TRBV7-8	-	TGTGCCAGCAGCTTAGTACTAGCGAGTTCCTACGAGCAGTACTTC	CASSLVLASSYEQYF
TRBJ1-1	-	TRBV27	-	TGTGCCAGCAGTTTAACGGCTTTCAACACTGAAGCTTTCTTT	CASSLTAFNTEAFF
TRBJ2-3	TRBD1	TRBV9	-	TGTGCCAGCAGCGCCCTCAGGGGGTTCACAGATACGCAGTATTTT	CASSALRGFTDTQYF
TRBJ2-7	-	TRBV5-4	-	TGTGCCAGCAGCTTGTACGGGTACGAGCAGTACTTC	CASSLYGYEQYF
TRBJ2-5	TRBD2	TRBV5-3	-	TGTGCCAGAAGCTTGTTTTGGGGACTAGCGCGAGTGCAAGAGACCCAGTACTTC	CARSLFWGLARVQETQYF
TRBJ2-7	TRBD1	TRBV7-9	-	TGTGCCAGCAGCTCCGGGACAGGCCCCTACGAGCAGTACTTC	CASSSGTGPYEQYF
TRBJ2-7	TRBD2	TRBV19	-	TGTGCCAGTAGTATATTCCTAGCGGGAGATTACGAGCAGTACTTC	CASSIFLAGDYEQYF
TRBJ2-7	-	TRBV7-9	-	TGTGCCAGCAGCAAAGACCCCTACGAGCAGTACTTC	CASSKDPYEQYF
TRBJ2-7	-	TRBV28	-	TGTGCCAGCAGTGATACTAGATCCTACGAGCAGTACTTC	CASSDTRSYEQYF
TRBJ2-1	TRBD1	TRBV5-1	-	TGCGCCAGCAGCTTGGTCGGCAGGGGGCACAATGAGCAGTTCTTC	CASSLVGRGHNEQFF
TRBJ1-2	-	TRBV9	-	TGTGCCAGCAGCGAAATGGACGGTGACTATGGCTACACCTTC	CASSEMDGDYGYTF
TRBJ2-7	-	TRBV7-6	-	TGTGCCAGCAGCTTAGCGGAGACAGCCTACGAGCAGTACTTC	CASSLAETAYEQYF
TRBJ1-5	-	TRBV7-9	-	TGTGCCAGCAGCTTAGACGATTATAGCAATCAGCCCCAGCATTTT	CASSLDDYSNQPQHF
TRBJ2-1	-	TRBV27	-	TGTGCCAGCAGTTTAAGGGGAAATGAGCAGTTCTTC	CASSLRGNEQFF
TRBJ2-7	-	TRBV7-9	-	TGTGCCAGCAGCTGGATAAACTGGGGGGCGCATGGTGAAGAGCAGTACTTC	CASSWINWGAHGEEQYF
TRBJ1-4	TRBD1	TRBV11-2	-	TGTGCCAGCAGACCTCGGACAGGGGAGGGGGAAAAACTGTTTTTT	CASRPRTGEGEKLFF
TRBJ2-7	TRBD1	TRBV18	-	TGTGCCAGCTCGGGTAGGACAGGGAGTATCTACGAGCAGTACTTC	CASSGRTGSIYEQYF
TRBJ1-3	-	TRBV7-6	-	TGTGCCAGCAGCTTCTCCGGGGACCCCGGCTCTGGAAACACCATATATTTT	CASSFSGDPGSGNTIYF
TRBJ2-7	-	TRBV11-2	-	TGTGCCAGCAGCTTTCCCTCCCAGGACGAGCAGTACTTC	CASSFPSQDEQYF
TRBJ2-3	TRBD1	TRBV2	-	TGTGCCAGCAGTGAACCCTGGACAGGGAAGGGCGTAGATACGCAGTATTTT	CASSEPWTGKGVDTQYF
TRBJ2-1	-	TRBV27	-	TGTGCCAGCAGTTTATTAAAAGGGCCGAGCTCCTACAATGAGCAGTTCTTC	CASSLLKGPSSYNEQFF
TRBJ1-5	-	TRBV28	-	TGTGCCAGCAGGCGGACAGTCAATCAGCCCCAGCATTTT	CASRRTVNQPQHF
TRBJ2-5	-	TRBV10-2	-	TGCGCCAGCAGTAGTGGGAGACTCGAGACCCAGTACTTC	CASSSGRLETQYF
TRBJ1-2	-	TRBV7-9	-	TGTGCCAGCATGGGGGGATTCGACTATGGCTACACCTTC	CASMGGFDYGYTF
TRBJ2-1	-	TRBV2	once	TGTGCCAGCAGTGATAGGACTGATCCGTCCTACAATGAGCAGTTCTTC	CASSDRTDPSYNEQFF
TRBJ2-1	TRBD2	TRBV2	-	TGTGCCAGCAGTGGAGACGGACTAGCTTCGTTCAATGAGCAGTTCTTC	CASSGDGLASFNEQFF
TRBJ1-2	TRBD1	TRBV7-2	-	TGTGCCAGCAGCTTTATGGGGACAGCCCTTAACTATGGCTACACCTTC	CASSFMGTALNYGYTF
TRBJ1-2	TRBD1	TRBV28	-	TGTGCCGCCGACGGGACAGGGTCCTCTAACTATGGCTACACCTTC	CAADGTGSSNYGYTF
TRBJ2-3	-	TRBV7-8	-	TGTGCCAGCAGCTTAGAGGCTTCGATCCCCACAGATACGCAGTATTTT	CASSLEASIPTDTQYF
TRBJ2-2	-	TRBV19	once	TGTGCCAGTGCATTACTTGACACCGGGGAGCTGTTTTTT	CASALLDTGELFF
TRBJ2-1	-	TRBV18	-	TGTGCCAGCTCACTCAACGCCAATGAGCAGTTCTTC	CASSLNANEQFF
TRBJ2-7	TRBD2	TRBV13	once	TGTGCCAGCAGCCAGGATAGCGGGACAAGCCCCTATTTAGATGAGCAGTACTTC	CASSQDSGTSPYLDEQYF
TRBJ2-5	-	TRBV11-3	-	-	CASSLRTAFGNGETQYF
TRBJ2-7	TRBD1	TRBV14	-	TGTGCCAGCAGCCGTCAAGAATTCCGGGACAGGGGGCGCGAGCAGTACTTC	CASSRQEFRDRGREQYF
TRBJ2-7	-	TRBV7-2	-	TGTGCCAGCAGCTTCTTCTCCGGGAACTACGAGCAGTACTTC	CASSFFSGNYEQYF
TRBJ1-1	-	TRBV4-1	-	TGCGCCAGCAGCCAAGATTTGGTGGGTGAAGCTTTCTTT	CASSQDLVGEAFF
TRBJ2-1	-	TRBV5-5	once	TGTGCCAGCAGCTTGAACAGGGATATTAACAATGAGCAGTTCTTC	CASSLNRDINNEQFF
TRBJ2-7	-	TRBV7-6	-	TGTGCCAGCAGCTTAGATCTGGGTCAGGGGATAAGCGAGCAGTACTTC	CASSLDLGQGISEQYF
TRBJ2-7	-	TRBV27	-	TGTGCCAGCAGTCCACTGGGGGGATACCTACGCGAGCAGTACTTC	CASSPLGGYLREQYF
TRBJ2-1	-	TRBV9	-	TGTGCCAGCAACCGGGAACACAATGAGCAGTTCTTC	CASNREHNEQFF
TRBJ2-1	-	TRBV7-9	-	TGTGCCAGCAGCTTGGTCCTAGCAGGAAATGAGCAGTTCTTC	CASSLVLAGNEQFF